The T cell receptor beta chain described here comes from a study of OX40 agonist ivuxolimab in advanced cancers. Study-wide context: Ivuxolimab doses were 0.01, 0.1, 0.3, 1.5, 3 or 10 mg/kg every 2 weeks.

With baseline, cycle 4 day 1, and cycle 7 day 1 as timepoints, blood was sampled. The method was immunoSEQ multiplex PCR; TCRdb's version includes in-frame clones alone and lacks a portion of them. The table includes about 80,000 clones, roughly 86% detected once. Germline V lookup: CDR1 LNHDA, CDR2 SQIVND (reference sequence). The CDR3 loop spans 17 amino acids. Unmatched junction bases numbered 9, after V lost 5 bases and J lost 6 bases. This receptor was obtained from an adult with an advanced solid tumor such as melanoma, head and neck, liver or kidney cancer. Here the sequenced sample was CD4+ or CD8+ T cells sorted from blood, taken in a trial of the OX40 agonist ivuxolimab. The J gene is TRBJ2-1, the V gene TRBV19; 14 bases agree with TRBD2. CDR3: CASSLGLAGGRSNEQFF. CDR3 DNA sequence: TGTGCCAGTAGTCTCGGACTAGCGGGAGGTAGGTCCAATGAGCAGTTCTTC.